These 30 T cell receptor beta chains were all obtained from the same sample, sequenced in a study of T cell responses to AZD1222 COVID-19 vaccine. Libraries were prepared by immunoSEQ multiplex PCR; TCRdb keeps only in-frame clonotypes and omits some of them. The table lists some 160,000 clones, approximately 91% of them singletons, with less than 2.5% in the top ten. The sequencing used peripheral blood, collected 28 days after the second AZD1222 dose. All receptors come from an adult who received the AZD1222 COVID-19 vaccine.

J is TRBJ1-4 and V is TRBV18, with D possibly TRBD1 on 5 matching bases. Trimming took off 3 bases at V and 3 bases at J, with 14 bases between the two ends. In germline, CDR1 is KGHSH, CDR2 LQKENI. The CDR3 length is 16 residues. DNA of the CDR3: TGTGCCAGCTCACCGCAGGGCCCCGGGGCTAATGAAAAACTGTTTTTT. This codes for CASSPQGPGANEKLFF.

The rearrangement links TRBV21-1 to TRBJ1-2. TRBV21-1 is designated a pseudogene. The CDR3 totals 15 residues. The CDR3 DNA follows: TGTGCCAGCAGCAAAGGTCGGTGGGGTGGCTATGGCTACACCTTC. Residues: CASSKGRWGGYGYTF.

The rearrangement uses TRBV5-8 and TRBJ1-2, with 10 positions matching TRBD1. With 4 bases clipped from V and 8 bases from J, the junction kept 17 bases outside the gene matches. The CDR3 sequence is 17 residues long. The germline V gene has CDR1 SGHTS and CDR2 YDEGEE. The CDR3: CASSRVGQGIRAEGYTF. DNA for the CDR3: TGTGCCAGCAGCCGAGTGGGACAGGGGATTCGAGCGGAGGGCTACACCTTC. Full variable domain (rest looked up from reference TRBV5-8 and TRBJ1-2): EAGVTQSPTHLIKTRGQQATLRCSPISGHTSVYWYQQALGLGLQFLLWYDEGEERNRGNFPPRFSGRQFPNYSSELNVNALELEDSALYLCASSRVGQGIRAEGYTFGSGTRLTVV.

V usage is TRBV7-3 and J usage is TRBJ1-2, with 9 positions matching TRBD1. Trimming at V came to 0 bases and at J to 8 bases, leaving 13 bases not matched to a gene. This CDR3 region has 17 residues. Germline V lookup: CDR1 SGHTA, CDR2 FQGTGA. The CDR3, as DNA: TGTGCCAGCAGCTTAACCCCCGCACAGGGGGCGAGAACAGGCTACACCTTC. This encodes CASSLTPAQGARTGYTF. The full variable domain, rest sourced from reference TRBV7-3 and TRBJ1-2, is GAGVSQTPSNKVTEKGKYVELRCDPISGHTALYWYRQSLGQGPEFLIYFQGTGAADDSGLPNDRFFAVRPEGSVSTLKIQRTERGDSAVYLCASSLTPAQGARTGYTFGSGTRLTVV.

The gene calls are TRBV4-1 and TRBJ2-7; 10 bases agree with TRBD1. With 8 bases clipped from V and 5 bases from J, the junction kept 6 bases outside the gene matches. CDR3 length equals 13 residues. CDR1 and CDR2 (germline): MGHRA, YSYEKL. DNA of the CDR3: TGCGCCAGCTCGGGACAGGGGTCCCACGAGCAGTACTTC. Translating it yields CASSGQGSHEQYF.

This chain connects TRBV29-1 to TRBJ2-7; D is uncertain. With 5 bases removed from V and 4 bases from J, the gap between germline ends came to 12 bases. This CDR3 has 12 residues. Germline-derived CDR1 and CDR2 are SQVTM and ANQGSEA. The CDR3 reads CSVRSERYEQYF. The DNA of the CDR3 is TGCAGCGTTCGATCAGAGAGATACGAGCAGTACTTC.

The chain uses TRBV12-1 and TRBJ2-4; the table's D call, TRBD1, was not checked against the DNA. TRBV12-1 is classified as a pseudogene. There are 18 residues in the CDR3. The CDR3 region has the DNA TGTGCCAGCAGCTCCAACAGGGGGTCTCTACTAGCCAAAAACATTCAGTACTTC. Protein sequence: CASSSNRGSLLAKNIQYF.

The chain has TRBV20-1 and TRBJ2-7; D call uncertain. V shed 3 bases and J shed 2 bases, with 14 bases lying between them. Germline-derived CDR1 and CDR2 are DFQATT and SNEGSKA (reference sequence). The CDR3 runs to 14 residues. CDR3 sequence reads: CSASSLSAPYEQYF. CDR3 nucleotide sequence: TGCAGTGCTAGTTCCCTATCCGCGCCCTACGAGCAGTACTTC.

CDR3 sequence (DNA): TGTGCCACCAGTGATTCCGGACAGTCAAAAACCGGGGAGCTGTTTTTT. It specifies CATSDSGQSKTGELFF. This chain connects TRBV24-1 to TRBJ2-2, with D perhaps matching TRBD1 (6 bases). With 2 bases removed from V and 5 bases from J, the gap between germline ends came to 14 bases. CDR1 KGHDR and CDR2 SFDVKD come from the germline V gene. CDR3 length equals 16 residues.

The chain joins TRBV3-1 (or the pseudogene TRBV3-2) to TRBJ1-2; 10 bases map to TRBD1. In germline, CDR1 is LGHDT, CDR2 YNNKEL (reference sequence). This CDR3 is built from 13 residues. Unmatched junction bases numbered 3, after V lost 4 bases and J lost 7 bases. DNA for the CDR3: TGTGCCAGCAGCCCCGGGACAGGGGTTGGCTACACCTTC. It translates to CASSPGTGVGYTF.

This clone has just one count. V is TRBV7-9 and J is TRBJ2-1; 10 bases map to TRBD2. The CDR3 covers 15 residues. The V gene end was trimmed by 4 bases and the J gene end by 5 bases; junction bases not matched to a gene: 5. Germline V lookup: CDR1 SEHNR, CDR2 FQNEAQ (reference sequence). CDR3: CASSSPGLAHNEQFF. CDR3 DNA: TGTGCCAGCAGCTCCCCGGGACTAGCGCACAATGAGCAGTTCTTC.

The V and J genes are TRBV5-1 and TRBJ1-1; 8 positions match TRBD1. The germline gives CDR1 SGHRS, CDR2 YFSETQ. V shed 6 bases, J shed 1 base, and the junction held 11 bases outside the gene matches. This CDR3 has 16 amino acids. The CDR3 bases are TGCGCCAGCAACTACATTGGGACAGGCCCGAACACTGAAGCTTTCTTT. This codes for CASNYIGTGPNTEAFF.

The rearrangement uses TRBV9 and TRBJ2-5; 8 nucleotides agree with TRBD2. CDR3 size: 15 residues. Germline V lookup: CDR1 SGDLS, CDR2 YYNGEE. Trimming removed 3 bases from V and 2 bases from J; junction bases left unmatched: 6. The CDR3: CASSALGGGQETQYF. The CDR3 DNA sequence: TGTGCCAGCAGCGCCCTGGGCGGGGGGCAAGAGACCCAGTACTTC.

The genes are TRBV27 and TRBJ1-4; possible D gene TRBD1, 5 bases. This CDR3 has 15 residues. Trimming took 6 bases from V and 8 from J, leaving 19 bases between them. Germline V CDR1 and CDR2: MNHEY, SMNVEV (reference sequence). The CDR3 here is CASRKLEIRTEKLFF. The CDR3 bases are TGTGCCAGCAGAAAACTCGAGATCCGGACAGAAAAACTGTTTTTT.

The chain recombines TRBV9 with TRBJ2-1; a possible D gene is TRBD1 (6 bases). The CDR3 sequence is 15 residues long. Per the germline V gene, CDR1 is SGDLS and CDR2 is YYNGEE. Trimming cost V 3 bases and J 2 bases, with 12 bases left between them. The chain's CDR3 is CASSEGVRTYNEQFF. CDR3 nucleotides: TGTGCCAGCAGCGAGGGGGTCCGAACCTACAATGAGCAGTTCTTC.

In DNA, the CDR3 is TGTGCCAGCAGTTGGAGACTAGCAAACACCGGGGAGCTGTTTTTT. Residues: CASSWRLANTGELFF. The V gene is TRBV27, the J gene TRBJ2-2; 7 positions agree with TRBD2. The CDR3 runs 15 residues. Per the germline V gene, CDR1 is MNHEY and CDR2 is SMNVEV (reference sequence). V shed 4 bases, J shed 2 bases, and the junction held 4 bases outside the gene matches.

V usage is TRBV6-4 and J usage is TRBJ1-1; D call uncertain. The CDR3 spans 14 residues. Deletions cut 3 bases from V and 4 bases from J, with 12 bases between. Germline CDR1 MRHNA, CDR2 SNTAGT. This CDR3 is CASSEAAWSTEAFF. For the CDR3, the DNA is TGTGCCAGCAGTGAGGCAGCATGGAGCACTGAAGCTTTCTTT.

J is TRBJ1-6 and V is TRBV18; D might be TRBD1 (6 bases). V lost 8 bases and J 8 bases, leaving 16 bases between the germline ends. This CDR3 spans 14 amino acids. Germline CDR1 is KGHSH and CDR2 is LQKENI. The CDR3 here is CASTRTEYYSPLHF. For the CDR3, the DNA is TGTGCCAGCACCCGGACAGAGTATTATTCACCCCTCCACTTT.

V and J are TRBV11-3 and TRBJ2-7, with 11 nucleotides matching TRBD1. Looked up from germline, CDR1 is SGHNT and CDR2 is YENEEA. Trimming at V came to 5 bases and at J to 4 bases, leaving 7 bases not matched to a gene. This CDR3 is built from 15 residues. DNA of the CDR3: TGTGCCAGCAGCCCCCGGGACAGGGGGTTGTACGAGCAGTACTTC. This codes for CASSPRDRGLYEQYF.

This chain uses TRBV10-2 with TRBJ2-5; 11 bases are a match to TRBD2. J gave up 5 bases and V 7 bases, and 9 bases lay outside the gene matches. Per the germline V gene, CDR1 is WSHSY and CDR2 is SAAADI. This CDR3 comprises 15 residues. CDR3 sequence reads: CASNRVAGGPETQYF. The DNA of the CDR3 is TGCGCCAGCAATAGGGTAGCGGGGGGGCCGGAGACCCAGTACTTC.

In its sample, this clone was seen once. The CDR3 sequence is CASSAWGGSGTEAFF. Here the CDR3 DNA reads TGTGCCAGCAGTGCCTGGGGGGGCTCGGGCACTGAAGCTTTCTTT. This sequence joins TRBV2 and TRBJ1-1, with D possibly matching TRBD1 (6 bases). This CDR3 is 15 amino acids long. Germline loops: CDR1 SNHLY, CDR2 FYNNEI. V lost 4 bases to trimming and J lost 4 bases, with 16 bases between them.

V usage is TRBV25-1 and J usage is TRBJ1-2; D gene unclear. Germline lookup yields CDR1 MGHDK and CDR2 SYGVNS. V was pared by 2 bases and J by 9 bases, with 10 bases between. The CDR3 covers 12 residues. The CDR3 reads CASSERAGRYTF. The DNA for the CDR3 is TGTGCCAGCAGTGAAAGGGCAGGACGCTACACCTTC.

This clone was recorded only once. The chain is built from TRBV6-5 and TRBJ1-3; a weak D match, TRBD1 (5 bases). The CDR3 contains 15 residues. The V end lost 2 bases, the J end lost 4 bases, and 12 bases lay between the germline ends. CDR1 MNHEY and CDR2 SVGAGI come from the germline V gene. The CDR3 nucleotides read TGTGCCAGCAGTTACCGGGGGGGAAGAGGAAACACCATATATTTT. Amino acids: CASSYRGGRGNTIYF.

The V gene is TRBV7-8, the J gene TRBJ2-1, with 7 positions matching TRBD2. CDR1 and CDR2 (germline): SGHVS, FQNEAQ. This CDR3 is 15 amino acids long. Trimming at V came to 5 bases and at J to 4 bases, leaving 8 bases not matched to a gene. CDR3 coding DNA: TGTGCCAGCAGCCCCCGGGAGGTGAGATACAATGAGCAGTTCTTC. Its protein is CASSPREVRYNEQFF.

The chain uses TRBV7-9 and TRBJ1-5, with 10 positions matching TRBD1. There are 15 residues in the CDR3. J lost 5 bases, V lost 4 bases, and 5 bases had no gene match. Germline CDR1 and CDR2: SEHNR and FQNEAQ (reference sequence). CDR3: CASSSSDRGYQPQHF. For the CDR3, the DNA is TGTGCCAGCAGCTCATCGGACAGGGGGTATCAGCCCCAGCATTTT.

The V and J genes are TRBV14 and TRBJ2-7; 9 nucleotides match TRBD2. The CDR3 totals 17 residues. Germline CDR1 is SGHDN and CDR2 is FVKESK. J lost 0 bases, V lost 4 bases, and 10 bases had no gene match. CDR3: CASSPYVAGASSYEQYF. CDR3 nucleotide sequence: TGTGCCAGCAGCCCCTATGTAGCGGGGGCCAGCTCCTACGAGCAGTACTTC.

The gene calls are TRBV27 and TRBJ1-5; D remains unclear. V was cut by 2 bases and J by 0 bases, with 11 bases left in between. Germline V lookup: CDR1 MNHEY, CDR2 SMNVEV (reference sequence). This CDR3 is 16 amino acids long. The CDR3 is CASSLRAVYSNQPQHF. CDR3 sequence (DNA): TGTGCCAGCAGTTTACGGGCGGTATATAGCAATCAGCCCCAGCATTTT.

This clone was counted once. The rearrangement uses TRBV5-1 and TRBJ2-2; 9 nucleotides agree with TRBD2. Unmatched junction bases numbered 8, after V lost 4 bases and J lost 4 bases. The CDR3 runs to 16 residues. Germline V gives CDR1 SGHRS, CDR2 YFSETQ. Here the CDR3 DNA reads TGCGCCAGCAGCCCCTCTCTAGCGGGGAGCACCGGGGAGCTGTTTTTT. Protein product: CASSPSLAGSTGELFF. The full variable domain, with the rest looked up from reference TRBV5-1 and TRBJ2-2, is KAGVTQTPRYLIKTRGQQVTLSCSPISGHRSVSWYQQTPGQGLQFLFEYFSETQRNKGNFPGRFSGRQFSNSRSEMNVSTLELGDSALYLCASSPSLAGSTGELFFGEGSRLTVL.

This clone was found once. The chain is built from TRBV27 and TRBJ1-5; possibly TRBD1 for D (5 bases). The CDR3 spans 13 residues. Germline values: CDR1 MNHEY, CDR2 SMNVEV (reference sequence). The V gene lost 3 bases and the J gene lost 3 bases, with 6 bases spanning the gap. The CDR3 DNA follows: TGTGCCAGCAGTTTGGGGGTCAATCAGCCCCAGCATTTT. Protein: CASSLGVNQPQHF.

The chain links TRBV2 to TRBJ1-4; D is possibly TRBD1 (6 bases). V gave up 3 bases and J gave up 5 bases, with 16 bases separating them. The germline gives CDR1 SNHLY, CDR2 FYNNEI. The CDR3 totals 16 residues. The CDR3 coding sequence is TGTGCCAGCAGTGAGAGGGGGGGGACACCAAATGAAAAACTGTTTTTT. Its translation: CASSERGGTPNEKLFF.